The 7 T cell receptor beta chains presented below share a single source sample, sequenced in a study of molecular identifiers for immune sequencing clone quantification. TCRdb processed the PCR reads anew with MiXCR; each CDR3 protein has one entry. This table has approximately 60,000 distinct CDR3 sequences, about 19% appearing once. Sequencing used naive CD8+ T cells from blood, with Jurkat cell RNA spiked in. The sample's subset: FACS-sorted CD8+CD4-CCR7+CD45RA+ naive T cells. The receptors were gathered from a human donor in good health. Some libraries in this study had Jurkat cell RNA spiked in.

In the case of this clonotype: One junction end does not reproduce the germline sequence, and a read error may be involved. The V gene is TRBV5-3, the J gene TRBJ2-3; TRBD2 matches 9 bases. TRBV5-3 counts as an open reading frame of uncertain function. The CDR3 runs to 16 residues. The chain's CDR3 is CAGSLDGGRARDTQYF. DNA for the CDR3: TGTGCCGGCAGCTTGGATGGCGGGAGGGCCCGAGATACACAGTATTTT.

This clonotype was detected only a few times. The rearrangement joins TRBV30 to TRBJ2-1; TRBD1 matches 12 bases. This CDR3 comprises 15 residues. The V segment lost 2 bases and the J segment 12 bases; nucleotides outside the gene matches: 11. Germline assignment: CDR1 GTSNPN and CDR2 SVGIG (reference sequence). CDR3 region: CAWSTGTGGWGRQFF. Written as DNA, the CDR3 is TGTGCCTGGAGTACCGGGACAGGGGGCTGGGGTAGGCAGTTCTTC.

This clonotype was seen many times. For the CDR3, the DNA is TGCGCCAGCAGCTTGACCTTTCTGCAGAACACTGAAGCTTTCTTT. It encodes CASSLTFLQNTEAFF. The genes are TRBV5-1 and TRBJ1-1, with D uncertain. The germline gives CDR1 SGHRS, CDR2 YFSETQ. The CDR3 consists of 15 residues. V lost 1 base and J 1 base, leaving 11 bases between the germline ends.

This clonotype was detected many times. The CDR3 spells CSVELQNEQFF. DNA for the CDR3: TGCAGCGTTGAATTACAGAATGAGCAGTTCTTC. This rearrangement joins TRBV29-1 to TRBJ2-1, with no clear D. Trimming removed 2 bases from V and 7 bases from J, with 6 bases in between. Germline V gene data show CDR1 as SQVTM and CDR2 as ANQGSEA. There are 11 residues in the CDR3.

The sample holds a few counts of this clonotype. This CDR3 is CASSLLAASYNEQFF. As DNA, the CDR3 is TGTGCCAGCAGCCTCCTAGCGGCCTCCTACAATGAGCAGTTCTTC. The chain recombines TRBV7-3 with TRBJ2-1, with 7 bases that match TRBD2. Germline V gene sequence: CDR1 SGHTA, CDR2 FQGTGA. The CDR3 length is 15 residues. V lost 5 bases, J lost 0 bases, and 4 bases stayed unmatched.

This clonotype was found a few times. The chain combines TRBV6-6 with TRBJ2-7; TRBD2 matches at 9 bases. The CDR3 totals 14 residues. Germline values: CDR1 MNHNY, CDR2 SVGAGI (reference sequence). Losses at the gene ends were 7 bases for V and 2 bases for J; bases not matched to a gene: 6. CDR3 bases: TGTGCCAGCACCCTTGCGGGAGGGGCCTACGAGCAGTACTTC. Protein sequence: CASTLAGGAYEQYF.

The rearrangement uses TRBV28 and TRBJ1-6, with unresolved D. With 4 bases removed from V and 13 bases from J, the gap between germline ends came to 8 bases. Germline CDR1 MDHEN, CDR2 SYDVKM. This CDR3 spans 11 amino acids. The CDR3 DNA reads TGTGCCAGCAGTTACCCCACGCCCCTCCACTTT. Its translation: CASSYPTPLHF.